This TCR beta chain was sequenced for a study of shared clonotypes between healthy human individuals. Study-level background: Aged between 18 and 49, the donors were a couple of women and a few men.

Overall study findings and caveats: Naive subsets usually exceeded memory subsets in estimated richness. Sequencing depth was a factor that was expected to affect clonotype sharing among donors.

This clone showed up just once. What it recognizes is unknown. V lost 3 bases and J lost 3; bases outside the gene matches: 9. The CDR3 covers 16 residues. CDR1 is SGDLS and CDR2 is YYNGEE in the germline V gene. This table comes from immunoSEQ multiplex PCR, and its TCRdb copy is limited to in-frame clones, with some not included. The profile shows around 1.1 million clones, approximately 80% of them singletons. The material sequenced was memory CD4+ T cells from PBMCs. The subset denotes: CD45RA-negative fraction. This clonotype was obtained from a man between 18 and 35 years old in good health. Some clones in this sample may be carry-over from other donors' samples. The rearrangement uses TRBV9 and TRBJ2-3; 8 nucleotides match TRBD2. CDR3 nucleotides: TGTGCCAGCAGCGGCCGGGGCGGGAGGATGACAGATACGCAGTATTTT. Protein sequence: CASSGRGGRMTDTQYF.